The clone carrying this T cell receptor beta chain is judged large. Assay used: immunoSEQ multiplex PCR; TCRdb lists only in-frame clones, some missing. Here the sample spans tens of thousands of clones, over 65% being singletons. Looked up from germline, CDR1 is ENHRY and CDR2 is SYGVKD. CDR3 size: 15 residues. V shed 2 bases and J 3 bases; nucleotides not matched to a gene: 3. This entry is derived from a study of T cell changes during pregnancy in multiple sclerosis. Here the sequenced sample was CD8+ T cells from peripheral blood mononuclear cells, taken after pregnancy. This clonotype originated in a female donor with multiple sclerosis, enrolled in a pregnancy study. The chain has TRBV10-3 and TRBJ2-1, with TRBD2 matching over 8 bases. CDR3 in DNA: TGTGCCATCAGTGAGCCGGGGGGGCACTACAATGAGCAGTTCTTC. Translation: CAISEPGGHYNEQFF.